This T cell receptor beta chain was profiled in a study of vaccination and CD4 T cells after COVID-19 (dated by TCRdb to the early 2020s). The study in broad terms: The convalescent cohort comprised six males and four females, including two Hispanic individuals, seven Caucasians, two Asians and one multiracial person. Two doses of either the Pfizer-BioNTech BNT162b2 vaccine (n=8) or the Moderna mRNA-1273 vaccine (n=2) were administered to participants. Post-COVID blood samples were collected from convalescent patients a median of around 96 days after diagnosis, with a range of roughly 30 to 161 days. Post-vaccine blood samples were taken a median of around 68 days after the second vaccine dose, with a range of roughly 13 to 250 days. The cultures were stimulated with overlapping spike peptide pools from SARS-CoV-2 and from the common cold coronaviruses HCoV-NL63, HCoV-OC43 and HCoV-229E. Control cultures used a CEFX viral epitope pool as positive control, an HIV-1 Nef peptide pool as negative control, or no peptide. In approximately eleven COVID-19 convalescent patients and 4 infection-naive healthy vaccine recipients, the spike-specific CD4+ TCR repertoire before mRNA vaccination was compared with the repertoire after mRNA vaccination. The study at large found these results: In convalescent patients, a median around 90% of post-vaccine SARS-CoV-2-reactive clones were detected only after vaccination, and vaccine-specific priming was suggested by this finding. Relatively few convalescent patients were included in the study, and early timepoints after natural infection were not analyzed. In convalescent patients, nearly all vaccine-specific clones (304 of 307) were found to be mono-reactive for SARS-CoV-2 spike rather than cross-reactive with common cold coronaviruses. The median count of SARS-CoV-2-reactive clonotypes went up from roughly 21 after infection to 38 after vaccination, although the change was not significant.

The library was made by PCR. DNA from cultured CD4+ T cells was subjected to TCR sequencing with the Oncomine TCR Beta short-read assay at the Johns Hopkins FTIC core. Genomic DNA was extracted from the cultured CD4+ T cells with the QIAamp micro DNA kit. The Oncomine TCR Beta libraries from cultured CD4+ T cells were pooled using unique dual indexes and then sequenced on an Illumina iSeq 100. From the authors' description of their analysis: Non-productive sequences were filtered out, and CDR3s that did not start with C, did not end with F or W, or were shorter than 7 amino acids were discarded. The MANAFEST web application was used to identify antigen-specific clonotypes by comparing peptide-stimulated wells against reference wells and other culture wells. For a clone to be called positive, the clone needed an FDR below 0.05, an odds ratio above 5, and a productive frequency above 0.1% in at least two of three replicate wells. Clonotypes that were significantly expanded in both SARS-CoV-2 spike wells and at least one common cold coronavirus spike condition were defined as cross-reactive. Similarity between CDR3 sequences was evaluated in R version 3.6.1 using Levenshtein distances (stringdist) and unrooted phylogenetic trees (ape). TCRdb took the public reads, trimmed them with fastp at Q25, ran MiXCR for clone calling and kept in-frame beta chains. Duplicate CDR3 protein sequences are folded into a single record with the most common DNA and genes. The authors' filters were not applied to this entry. This sample gives some 25,000 distinct CDR3 sequences in total; roughly 62% of them show up just once. The ten top clones hold about 22% of the sample.

About this clonotype: No cognate antigen has been identified for it. Base qualities are not recorded, but no much larger clone differs from it by a single base.

According to the study, the label for this sample's treatment or condition signals: 10-day PBMC culture with coronavirus spike peptide pools or control peptides (ViraFEST assay). To expand antigen-specific T cells with peptide pools and then pick out the expanded clonotypes through TCR sequencing, the study relied on the ViraFEST assay. Negative nucleocapsid antibody tests taken both before and after vaccination confirmed that the healthy vaccine recipients had no prior SARS-CoV-2 infection. Fewer than 2.5 million PBMCs per well were cultured in IMDM with approximately 5% human AB serum and approximately 9.8 IU/ml IL-2, plus 10 ug/ml peptide pools. On days 3 and 7, half of the culture medium was replaced with fresh IL-2-containing medium. After 10 days of culture, CD4+ T cells were isolated by negative selection with the EasySep CD4+ T cell isolation kit. Ficoll-Paque Plus gradient centrifugation was used to isolate PBMCs from whole blood, and the isolated PBMCs were then either used fresh or cryopreserved at -140C. In general, triplicate wells were set up for every culture condition.

This clonotype originated in a human donor who received a COVID-19 vaccine. Sample: CD4+ T cells from blood, cultured in vitro, taken after SARS-CoV-2 vaccination.

Read as DNA, the sequence is TGTGCCAGCAGTCGGGGACTAGAGGGCGAGACCCAGTACTTC. Its amino acids are CASSRGLEGETQYF. The chain is encoded by TRBV6-1 joined to TRBJ2-5, with 8 junctional bases fitting TRBD2. Trimming accounts for 5 bases at V and 5 bases at J, while the number of junction bases matched to no gene is 7. Per the germline V gene, MNHNS is the CDR1 and SASEGT is the CDR2. From its cysteine to its phenylalanine, the CDR3 spans 14 amino acids. Only the CDR3 DNA stays, 42 bases, in frame from base 1.